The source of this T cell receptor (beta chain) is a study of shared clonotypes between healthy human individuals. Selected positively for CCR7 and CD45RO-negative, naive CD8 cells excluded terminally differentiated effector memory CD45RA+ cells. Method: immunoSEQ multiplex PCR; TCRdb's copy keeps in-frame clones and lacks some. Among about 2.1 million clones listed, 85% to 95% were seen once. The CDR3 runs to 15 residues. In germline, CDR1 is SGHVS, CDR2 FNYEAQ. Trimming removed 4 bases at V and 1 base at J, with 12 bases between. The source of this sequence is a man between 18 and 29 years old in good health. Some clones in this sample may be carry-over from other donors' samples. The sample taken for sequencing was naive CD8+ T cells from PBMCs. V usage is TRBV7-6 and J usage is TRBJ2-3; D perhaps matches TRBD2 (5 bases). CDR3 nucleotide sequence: TGTGCCAGCAGCTATTTAGCGATCGGCACAGATACGCAGTATTTT. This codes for CASSYLAIGTDTQYF. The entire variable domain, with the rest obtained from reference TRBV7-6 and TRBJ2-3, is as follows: GAGVSQSPRYKVTKRGQDVALRCDPISGHVSLYWYRQALGQGPEFLTYFNYEAQQDKSGLPNDRFSAERPEGSISTLTIQRTEQRDSAMYRCASSYLAIGTDTQYFGPGTRLTVL.